What follows describes a single TCR beta chain. Original processing notes: Estimation of nucleated cell counts was performed using reference gene primer amplification. TCRdb keeps only in-frame clones here, not all; method: immunoSEQ multiplex PCR. V, J and clone size derive from that table, while D and trimming were established from the DNA sequence. The sample has roughly 70,000 clones; more than 90% are singletons. These data belong to a study of blood T cell repertoires in COVID-19. Study-wide context: The cDNA or gDNA used as material had been derived from T cells, B-cell-depleted T cells, or PBMCs.

V dropped 5 bases and J dropped 6; count of bases not matched to a gene: 12. The CDR3 is 17 amino acids. Germline CDR1 reads LNHDA; CDR2 reads SQIVND (reference sequence). The sequence was collected from a man over 45 with acute or convalescent COVID-19. The rearrangement joins TRBV19 to TRBJ2-2; TRBD2 matches at 10 bases. Material for sequencing was peripheral blood. CDR3 sequence: CASSFPLLAGDPGELFF. DNA of the CDR3: TGTGCCAGTAGTTTCCCCCTCCTAGCGGGAGATCCCGGGGAGCTGTTTTTT. Full variable domain (outside the CDR3, taken from reference TRBV19 and TRBJ2-2): DGGITQSPKYLFRKEGQNVTLSCEQNLNHDAMYWYRQDPGQGLRLIYYSQIVNDFQKGDIAEGYSVSREKKESFPLTVTSAQKNPTAFYLCASSFPLLAGDPGELFFGEGSRLTVL.